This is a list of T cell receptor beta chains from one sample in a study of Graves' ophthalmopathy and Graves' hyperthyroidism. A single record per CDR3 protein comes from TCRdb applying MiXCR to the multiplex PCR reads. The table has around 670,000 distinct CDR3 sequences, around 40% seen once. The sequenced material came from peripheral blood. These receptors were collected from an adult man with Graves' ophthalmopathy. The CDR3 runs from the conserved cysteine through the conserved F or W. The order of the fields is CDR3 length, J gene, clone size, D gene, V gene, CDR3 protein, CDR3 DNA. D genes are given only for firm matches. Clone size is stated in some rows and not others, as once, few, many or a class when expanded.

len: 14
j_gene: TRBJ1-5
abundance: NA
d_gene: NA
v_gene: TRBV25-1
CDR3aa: CAWSGGGYNQPQHF
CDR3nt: TGTGCCTGGAGTGGGGGGGGGTACAATCAGCCCCAGCATTTT

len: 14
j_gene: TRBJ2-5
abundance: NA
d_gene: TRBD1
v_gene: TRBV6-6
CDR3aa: CASSQPTGLETQYF
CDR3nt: TGTGCCAGCAGTCAGCCGACAGGGTTGGAGACCCAGTACTTC

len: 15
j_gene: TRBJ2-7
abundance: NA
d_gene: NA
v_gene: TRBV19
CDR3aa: CASSIAPGQSYEQYF
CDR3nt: TGTGCCAGCAGTATCGCCCCGGGACAATCCTACGAGCAGTACTTC

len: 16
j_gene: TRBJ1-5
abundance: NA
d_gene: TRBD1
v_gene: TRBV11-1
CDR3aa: CASSQQTGSEGWPQHF
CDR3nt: TGTGCCAGCAGCCAACAGACAGGGTCGGAGGGGTGGCCCCAGCATTTT

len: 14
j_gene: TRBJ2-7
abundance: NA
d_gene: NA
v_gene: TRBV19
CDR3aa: CASRPGVRSYEQYF
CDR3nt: TGTGCCAGTAGACCAGGGGTCCGATCCTACGAGCAGTACTTC

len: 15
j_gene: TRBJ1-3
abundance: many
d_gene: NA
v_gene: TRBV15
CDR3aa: CATREGRNSGNTIYF
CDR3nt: TGTGCCACCAGAGAAGGACGGAACTCTGGAAACACCATATATTTT

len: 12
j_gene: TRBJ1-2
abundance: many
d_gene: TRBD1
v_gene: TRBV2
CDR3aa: CASGTGSYGYTF
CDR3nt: TGTGCCAGCGGGACAGGGTCGTATGGCTACACCTTC

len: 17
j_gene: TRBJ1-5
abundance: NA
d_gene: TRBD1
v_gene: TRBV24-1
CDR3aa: CATSASYGGTGDQSQHF
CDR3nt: TGTGCCACCAGTGCTAGCTACGGAGGGACAGGGGATCAGTCCCAGCATTTT

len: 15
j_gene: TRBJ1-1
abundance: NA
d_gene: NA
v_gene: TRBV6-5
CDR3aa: CASSYSAGSLTEAFF
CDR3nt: TGTGCCAGCAGTTACAGTGCAGGGTCGTTGACTGAAGCTTTCTTT

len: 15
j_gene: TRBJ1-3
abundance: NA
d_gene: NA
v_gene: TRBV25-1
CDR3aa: CASSAQGQTGNTIYF
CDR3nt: TGTGCCAGCAGCGCCCAGGGGCAAACTGGAAACACCATATATTTT

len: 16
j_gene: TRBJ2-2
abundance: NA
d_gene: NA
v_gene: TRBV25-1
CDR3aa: CASSTGGRTHTGELFF
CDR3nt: TGTGCCAGCAGTACCGGGGGACGAACTCACACCGGGGAGCTGTTTTTT

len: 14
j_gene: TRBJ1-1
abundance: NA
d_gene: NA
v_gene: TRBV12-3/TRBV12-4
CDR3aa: CASSVARGGTEAFF
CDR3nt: TGTGCCAGCAGTGTGGCGAGGGGGGGAACTGAAGCTTTCTTT

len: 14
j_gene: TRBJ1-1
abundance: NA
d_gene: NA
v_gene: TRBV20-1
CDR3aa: CSARAGQTNTEASF
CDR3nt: TGCAGTGCTAGAGCCGGACAGACGAACACTGAAGCTTCCTTT

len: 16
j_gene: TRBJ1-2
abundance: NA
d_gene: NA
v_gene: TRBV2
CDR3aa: CASSYSPDGGGYGYTF
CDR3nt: TGTGCCAGCAGTTACTCACCCGACGGGGGGGGCTATGGCTACACCTTC

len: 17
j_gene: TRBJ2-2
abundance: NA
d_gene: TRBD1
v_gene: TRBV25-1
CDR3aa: CASSEFRTGKNTGELFF
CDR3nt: TGTGCCAGCAGTGAATTCCGGACAGGAAAAAACACCGGGGAGCTGTTTTTT

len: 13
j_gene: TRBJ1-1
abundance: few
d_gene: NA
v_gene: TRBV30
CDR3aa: CAWSVQSGTEAFF
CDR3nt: TGTGCCTGGAGTGTACAAAGTGGCACTGAAGCTTTCTTT

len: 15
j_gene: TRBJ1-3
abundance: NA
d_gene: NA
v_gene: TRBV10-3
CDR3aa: CAIGGAEVSGNTIYF
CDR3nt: TGTGCCATCGGGGGGGCAGAAGTCTCTGGAAACACCATATATTTT

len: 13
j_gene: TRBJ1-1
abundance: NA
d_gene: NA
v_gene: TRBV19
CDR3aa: CASRIGGVTEAFF
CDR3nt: TGTGCCAGTAGAATTGGGGGAGTCACTGAAGCTTTCTTT

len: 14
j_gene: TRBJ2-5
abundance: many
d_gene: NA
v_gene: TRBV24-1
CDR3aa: CATSDQGGEETQYF
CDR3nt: TGTGCCACCAGTGACCAGGGGGGTGAAGAGACCCAGTACTTC

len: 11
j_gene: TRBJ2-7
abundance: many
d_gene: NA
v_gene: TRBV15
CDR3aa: CATSRDSEQYF
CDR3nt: TGTGCCACCAGCAGAGATTCCGAGCAGTACTTC